Each of the 3 T cell receptor beta chains below was sequenced from the same sample in a study of T cell responses to AZD1222 COVID-19 vaccine. Assay: immunoSEQ multiplex PCR; the TCRdb copy retains only in-frame clones and omits some. Of around 76,000 clones detected, less than 90% appear once; the ten largest clones hold more than 8.5%. Material: peripheral blood, obtained on day 0 of AZD1222 vaccination. Source of these receptors: an adult in good health.

The rearrangement joins TRBV4-3 to TRBJ1-6; maybe TRBD1 (5 bases). Looked up from germline, CDR1 is LGHNA and CDR2 is YSLEER. CDR3 length equals 15 residues. The V and J ends lost 0 bases and 9 bases respectively, with 12 bases between them. The CDR3 DNA is TGCGCCAGCAGCCAAGATCTTGGGGGTGGTTCACCCCTCCACTTT. Protein: CASSQDLGGGSPLHF.

The J gene is TRBJ2-5, the V gene TRBV7-9, with 12 bases matching TRBD1. V shed 2 bases and J 3 bases; nucleotides not matched to a gene: 4. The length of the CDR3 is 16 residues. Germline V lookup: CDR1 SEHNR, CDR2 FQNEAQ (reference sequence). The CDR3 is CASSLSGQGAKETQYF. CDR3 DNA: TGTGCCAGCAGCTTATCGGGACAGGGGGCTAAAGAGACCCAGTACTTC.

The chain combines TRBV10-2 with TRBJ1-2; TRBD1 is a possible D gene (6 bases). The ends were cut back, 4 bases at V and 4 bases at J, with 10 bases in the middle. Germline loops: CDR1 WSHSY, CDR2 SAAADI. The CDR3 runs 13 residues. DNA of the CDR3: TGCGCCAGCAGTGTACAGGGACTCTATGGCTACACCTTC. It codes for CASSVQGLYGYTF.